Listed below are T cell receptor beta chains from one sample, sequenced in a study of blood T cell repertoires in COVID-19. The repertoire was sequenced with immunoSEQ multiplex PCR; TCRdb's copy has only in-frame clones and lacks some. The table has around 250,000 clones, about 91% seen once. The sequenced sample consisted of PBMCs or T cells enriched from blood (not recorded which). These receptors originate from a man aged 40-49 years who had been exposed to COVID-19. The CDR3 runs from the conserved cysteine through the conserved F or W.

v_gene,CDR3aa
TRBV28,CASSPLGRANQPQHF
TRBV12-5,CASGSLVGQDGTGELFF
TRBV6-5,CASSYGAGADTQYF
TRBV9,CASSLSDRGGHEQYF
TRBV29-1,CSADGRGHGYTF
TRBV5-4,CASSAFTGLTSPLHF
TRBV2,CASVDRGETQYF
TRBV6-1,CASSELRTNYEQYF
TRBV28,CASSLPDRGHQPQHF
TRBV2,CASSPRTSGPYNEQFF
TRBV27,CASSLYGGRGTGEQYF